These 10 T cell receptor beta chains were sequenced from one sample in a study of T cell changes during pregnancy in multiple sclerosis. TCRdb keeps only in-frame clones here, not all; method: immunoSEQ multiplex PCR. The sample yields about 31,000 clones, approximately 91% seen once. The sample consisted of CD8+ T cells from peripheral blood mononuclear cells, taken in the second trimester of pregnancy. These receptor sequences come from a female donor with multiple sclerosis, enrolled in a pregnancy study.

The CDR3 DNA sequence: TGCAGCGTTGAAAGGCAGGGTACCCCAGATACGCAGTATTTT. It codes for CSVERQGTPDTQYF. The V gene is TRBV29-1, the J gene TRBJ2-3; tentatively, D is TRBD1 (5 bases). CDR1 is SQVTM and CDR2 is ANQGSEA in the germline V gene. This CDR3 has 14 residues. Trimming shortened V by 2 bases and J by 4 bases, and 13 bases separated the two germline ends.

This clone was counted a few times. V usage is TRBV5-4 and J usage is TRBJ2-3, with D perhaps TRBD2 (6 bases). This CDR3 has 14 amino acids. The V end was cut by 1 base, the J end by 2 bases, with 8 bases between. CDR1 SGHNT and CDR2 YYREEE come from the germline V gene (reference sequence). CDR3 protein: CASSLWRDTDTQYF. CDR3 in DNA: TGTGCCAGCAGCTTGTGGCGGGACACAGATACGCAGTATTTT.

The chain recombines TRBV7-2 with TRBJ2-7; perhaps TRBD1 as D (5 bases). Looked up from germline, CDR1 is SGHTA and CDR2 is FQGNSA. V was pared by 5 bases and J by 1 base, with 9 bases between. The CDR3 loop spans 13 amino acids. The CDR3 loop is CASSPGPSYEQYF. The CDR3 DNA follows: TGTGCCAGCAGCCCAGGGCCTTCCTACGAGCAGTACTTC.

This clone is a singleton in its sample. The rearrangement uses TRBV7-3 and TRBJ1-1; 7 bases are a match to TRBD1. The V and J ends lost 6 bases and 3 bases, in that order; junction bases with no gene match: 4. Per germline, CDR1 SGHTA and CDR2 FQGTGA. The CDR3 contains 13 residues. The CDR3 nucleotides are TGTGCCAGCAGGATAACAGGGGACACTGAAGCTTTCTTT. This sequence encodes CASRITGDTEAFF. Variable domain in full (rest from reference TRBV7-3 and TRBJ1-1): GAGVSQTPSNKVTEKGKYVELRCDPISGHTALYWYRQSLGQGPEFLIYFQGTGAADDSGLPNDRFFAVRPEGSVSTLKIQRTERGDSAVYLCASRITGDTEAFFGQGTRLTVV.

The genes are TRBV4-2 and TRBJ2-1, with a tentative D call TRBD2 (5 bases). With 4 bases removed from V and 7 bases from J, the gap between germline ends came to 17 bases. The CDR3 totals 15 residues. The germline gives CDR1 LGHNA, CDR2 YNFKEQ. This CDR3 is CASSRGEGASNEQFF. In DNA form, the CDR3 reads TGTGCCAGCAGCCGGGGAGAGGGAGCGTCTAATGAGCAGTTCTTC.

This clone came up a few times. The V call is TRBV27, the J call TRBJ2-3, with D possibly TRBD2 on 6 matching bases. The CDR3 runs 12 residues. V was trimmed by 4 bases and J by 11 bases, leaving 13 bases between them. Germline-derived CDR1 and CDR2 are MNHEY and SMNVEV (reference sequence). CDR3 sequence (DNA): TGTGCCAGCAGTTCCGCGGGAATAGGGCAGTATTTT. This translates into CASSSAGIGQYF.

The V call is TRBV7-9, the J call TRBJ2-1; maybe TRBD2 (5 bases). CDR1 is SEHNR and CDR2 is FQNEAQ in the germline V gene (reference sequence). The CDR3 extends over 15 amino acids. Trimming stripped 2 bases from V and 0 bases from J, with 8 bases between. The DNA of the CDR3 is TGTGCCAGCAGCTTACCGGGAAGCTCCTACAATGAGCAGTTCTTC. Its protein product is CASSLPGSSYNEQFF. The variable domain in full, with the rest retrieved from reference TRBV7-9 and TRBJ2-1, is DTGVSQNPRHKITKRGQNVTFRCDPISEHNRLYWYRQTLGQGPEFLTYFQNEAQLEKSRLLSDRFSAERPKGSFSTLEIQRTEQGDSAMYLCASSLPGSSYNEQFFGPGTRLTVL.

This chain connects TRBV9 to TRBJ2-1; 9 bases align to TRBD1. Germline assignment: CDR1 SGDLS and CDR2 YYNGEE. V was clipped by 3 bases and J by 6 bases; unmatched bases: 10. The length of the CDR3 is 16 residues. CDR3 loop: CASSETPQGAGNEQFF. For the CDR3, the DNA is TGTGCCAGCAGCGAAACCCCACAGGGGGCTGGCAATGAGCAGTTCTTC.

The gene calls are TRBV15 and TRBJ1-1; 7 nucleotides agree with TRBD1. Germline lookup yields CDR1 LNHNV and CDR2 YYDKDF (reference sequence). The CDR3 length is 13 residues. The V gene end was trimmed by 6 bases and the J gene end by 11 bases; junction bases not matched to a gene: 12. CDR3 residues: CATRLPGQSAAFF. The DNA of the CDR3 is TGTGCCACCAGGCTCCCGGGACAGTCTGCGGCTTTCTTT.

The chain combines TRBV28 with TRBJ2-7; D is perhaps TRBD2 (6 bases). The CDR3 runs to 13 residues. CDR1 is MDHEN and CDR2 is SYDVKM in the germline V gene. V shed 4 bases and J shed 2 bases, with 9 bases lying between them. CDR3 amino acids: CASSWAGTYEQYF. Written as DNA, the CDR3 is TGTGCCAGCAGTTGGGCGGGGACCTACGAGCAGTACTTC.